This T cell receptor beta chain was observed in a study of a mutant IDH1 vaccine in newly diagnosed glioma. Study overall: Each patient was administered eight vaccinations, scheduled in weeks 1, 3, 5, 7, 11, 15, 19 and 23. Vaccine administration was initiated 4-6 weeks following radiotherapy alone, or with temozolomide cycles. Earlier care involved radiotherapy, temozolomide, or both, and the majority received both.

Time point of the sample: week 5, during vaccination. What each vaccine dose contained was 300 ug of mutant IDH1 20-mer peptide, accompanied by topical imiquimod. General study results and limits: Pseudoprogression showed no apparent link to changes in top peripheral T cell clonotypes.

This clone was seen a few times. Its antigen is unknown. Unmatched junction bases numbered 0, after V lost 2 bases and J lost 0 bases. The V gene's germline CDR1 is SGDLS and CDR2 YYNGEE. The CDR3 loop spans 15 amino acids. This table comes from immunoSEQ multiplex PCR, and its TCRdb copy is limited to in-frame clones, with some not included. The sample consists of 75,000 to 85,000 clones, roughly 90% of them appearing once. The input for sequencing was PBMCs, taken from a glioma patient whose treatment included an IDH1 peptide vaccine. The V call is TRBV9, the J call TRBJ1-1; 11 bases match TRBD1. The source of this sequence is a woman aged 45-65 years with glioma. The CDR3 region is CASSVGQGVNTEAFF. The DNA for the CDR3 is TGTGCCAGCAGCGTGGGACAGGGGGTGAACACTGAAGCTTTCTTT.